This passage covers 5 T cell receptor beta chains from one sample sequenced in a study of blood T cell repertoires in COVID-19. This table comes from immunoSEQ multiplex PCR, and its TCRdb copy is limited to in-frame clones, with some not included. The sample lists about 170,000 clones, around 80% occurring once. The sample comprised PBMCs or T cells enriched from blood (not recorded which). Receptors were obtained from a woman in her 70s in a cohort exposed to, infected with or recovered from COVID-19 (not recorded which).

This clone was picked up a small number of times. V usage is TRBV24-1 and J usage is TRBJ1-4; a possible D gene is TRBD1 (6 bases). The germline V and J ends were trimmed by 2 bases and 8 bases, with 14 bases remaining between them. Germline lookup yields CDR1 KGHDR and CDR2 SFDVKD. The CDR3 is 15 residues long. The CDR3 bases are TGTGCCACCAGTGATTCAAGGACAGAAGGAGAAAAACTGTTTTTT. Protein sequence: CATSDSRTEGEKLFF.

This clone appeared once. The chain has TRBV5-1 and TRBJ1-1, with D possibly TRBD1 on 6 matching bases. The CDR3 is 14 amino acids. CDR1 and CDR2 (germline): SGHRS, YFSETQ. V lost 4 bases to trimming and J lost 1 base, with 11 bases between them. The CDR3 is CASSLQGQNTEAFF. The CDR3 DNA reads TGCGCCAGCAGCCTGCAGGGACAGAACACTGAAGCTTTCTTT.

This chain joins TRBV11-2 and TRBJ1-6, with a weak D call TRBD1 (5 bases). This CDR3 has 14 amino acids. Trimming removed 1 base from V and 8 bases from J, with 9 bases in between. Germline V gene lookup returns CDR1 SGHAT and CDR2 FQNNGV. The CDR3, as DNA: TGTGCCAGCAGCTTAGCTGGGGCCTATTCACCCCTCCACTTT. Protein sequence: CASSLAGAYSPLHF.

The V and J genes are TRBV5-5 and TRBJ1-1; unclear D gene. Looked up from germline, CDR1 is SGHKS and CDR2 is YYEKEE (reference sequence). The CDR3 loop spans 17 amino acids. V was shortened by 2 bases and J by 1 base, with 18 bases between the two germline ends. The chain's CDR3 is CASSFGSGTGSNTEAFF. CDR3 DNA sequence: TGTGCCAGCAGCTTTGGATCGGGAACCGGTTCGAACACTGAAGCTTTCTTT.

This chain links TRBV5-1 with TRBJ1-2; D is unresolved. Trimming removed 0 bases at V and 8 bases at J, with 11 bases between. CDR1 is SGHRS, CDR2 YFSETQ, per germline. There are 13 residues in the CDR3. CDR3 in DNA: TGCGCCAGCAGCTTGGGACCGGGTTTCGGCTACACCTTC. Encoded protein: CASSLGPGFGYTF.